Presented here are 9 T cell receptor beta chains from one specimen sequenced in a study of T cells in Graves' hyperthyroidism and ophthalmopathy. From RNA transcripts, TCR beta CDR3 regions were amplified. When the TCR CDR3 underwent first-round RT-PCR, the HTBI primer set was used. TCRdb itself ran the multiplex PCR reads through MiXCR, one entry per CDR3 protein. The sample contains under 450,000 distinct CDR3 sequences, approximately 15% of which appear only once. The sample was blood. These receptors were taken from a woman younger than 35 with Graves' hyperthyroidism.

This clonotype was counted between two and nine times. V usage is TRBV7-2 and J usage is TRBJ2-5; tentative D call: TRBD1 (5 bases). From germline, CDR1 is SGHTA and CDR2 FQGNSA. V was shortened by 5 bases and J by 4 bases, with 11 bases between the two germline ends. CDR3 length: 13 amino acids. CDR3 DNA: TGTGCCAGCAGCCGACAGAGAGGAGAGACCCAGTACTTC. This gives the protein CASSRQRGETQYF.

This clonotype was detected only a few times. The V gene is TRBV27, the J gene TRBJ1-6, with unresolved D. Deletions cut 1 base from V and 0 bases from J, with 10 bases between. CDR1 is MNHEY, CDR2 SMNVEV, per germline (reference sequence). The CDR3 spans 17 residues. CDR3 loop: CASSLFSESSYNSPLHF. CDR3 bases: TGTGCCAGCAGTTTATTTTCAGAAAGCTCCTATAATTCACCCCTCCACTTT.

The sample holds many counts of this clonotype. The rearrangement uses TRBV28 and TRBJ2-7; 8 bases line up with TRBD1. The germline CDR1 and CDR2 sequences are MDHEN and SYDVKM. Trimming at V came to 5 bases and at J to 3 bases, leaving 12 bases not matched to a gene. This CDR3 has 16 amino acids. The CDR3 coding sequence is TGTGCCAGCAGTCTTACCCAGCAGACAGGGGACTACGAGCAGTACTTC. This encodes CASSLTQQTGDYEQYF. The entire variable domain, with the rest obtained from reference TRBV28 and TRBJ2-7, is as follows: DVKVTQSSRYLVKRTGEKVFLECVQDMDHENMFWYRQDPGLGLRLIYFSYDVKMKEKGDIPEGYSVSREKKERFSLILESASTNQTSMYLCASSLTQQTGDYEQYFGPGTRLTVT.

This chain connects TRBV7-6 to TRBJ2-1; the D is unclear. This CDR3 region has 15 residues. Trimming cost V 7 bases and J 3 bases, with 16 bases left between them. Germline-derived CDR1 and CDR2 are SGHVS and FNYEAQ. CDR3 sequence reads: CASKRDAVRYNEQFF. The CDR3, as DNA: TGTGCCAGCAAACGCGACGCGGTTCGCTACAATGAGCAGTTCTTC. Full variable domain (outside the CDR3, taken from reference TRBV7-6 and TRBJ2-1): GAGVSQSPRYKVTKRGQDVALRCDPISGHVSLYWYRQALGQGPEFLTYFNYEAQQDKSGLPNDRFSAERPEGSISTLTIQRTEQRDSAMYRCASKRDAVRYNEQFFGPGTRLTVL.

Turning to this clonotype: This sequence may be a read error, since a much larger clone differs from it by one base. V usage is TRBV7-7 and J usage is TRBJ1-1; 8 nucleotides match TRBD1. The V gene's germline CDR1 is SSHAT and CDR2 FNYEAQ (reference sequence). The CDR3 covers 16 residues. The CDR3 is CASGKGQGNMNTEAFF. In DNA form, the CDR3 reads TGTGCTAGCGGCAAAGGACAGGGAAATATGAACACTGAAGCTTTCTTT.

This clonotype came up many times. The genes are TRBV28 and TRBJ1-1, with D possibly TRBD1 on 5 matching bases. Germline V gene data show CDR1 as MDHEN and CDR2 as SYDVKM. CDR3 size: 15 residues. V shed 3 bases and J shed 1 base, with 12 bases lying between them. This CDR3 is CASSLSGRGNTEAFF. The CDR3 bases are TGTGCCAGCAGTTTGTCGGGACGGGGGAACACTGAAGCTTTCTTT.

The gene calls are TRBV20-1 and TRBJ1-1, with D uncertain. In germline, CDR1 is DFQATT, CDR2 SNEGSKA (reference sequence). The germline V and J ends were trimmed by 1 base and 8 bases, with 14 bases remaining between them. The CDR3 contains 13 residues. The CDR3 nucleotides are TGCAGTGCTAGAGGAGGGTTTTCTCCGGAAGCTTTCTTT. It yields the protein CSARGGFSPEAFF.

This clonotype was found many times. The V and J genes are TRBV2 and TRBJ2-1; unclear D gene. The CDR3 totals 16 residues. Germline V gene sequence: CDR1 SNHLY, CDR2 FYNNEI. V shed 6 bases and J shed 0 bases, with 15 bases lying between them. The CDR3 nucleotides read TGTGCCAGCAGGTATTCCCGTATTAGCTCCTACAATGAGCAGTTCTTC. Encoded protein: CASRYSRISSYNEQFF.

This clonotype was found many times. The chain combines TRBV20-1 with TRBJ2-7; D possibly matches TRBD1 or TRBD2 (5 bases each). The CDR3 has 14 residues. Germline values: CDR1 DFQATT, CDR2 SNEGSKA (reference sequence). Trimming cost V 0 bases and J 0 bases, with 9 bases left between them. CDR3 residues: CSARDWGSSYEQYF. The DNA for the CDR3 is TGCAGTGCTAGAGATTGGGGGAGCTCCTACGAGCAGTACTTC.